This T cell receptor beta chain derives from a study of blood T cell repertoires in COVID-19. About the study: Sources were T cells, B-cell-depleted T cells, or PBMCs; the material itself was cDNA or gDNA.

The assay was immunoSEQ multiplex PCR, and TCRdb's table has in-frame clones only and misses some. The table includes about 430,000 clones, over 75% detected once. This clone was observed once. Participant reports of clinical history set cohort assignment. Individuals in the exposed group had encountered a COVID-19 case within 2 weeks preceding study entry. This sequence was found in a young woman who had been exposed to COVID-19. The specimen sequenced was PBMCs or T cells enriched from blood (not recorded which).

CDR3 amino acids: CASSLGGWNTEAFF. The DNA of the CDR3 is TGTGCCAGCAGCTTAGGAGGGTGGAACACTGAAGCTTTCTTT. The chain links TRBV11-1 to TRBJ1-1, with D hard to call. CDR1 is SGHAT and CDR2 is FQDESV in the germline V gene (reference sequence). V was shortened by 1 base and J by 1 base, with 7 bases between the two germline ends. This CDR3 comprises 14 residues.